The clone carrying this T cell receptor (beta chain) was seen a handful of times. Thyroid surgery was preceded by no treatment in any patient. This sample was included in a study of metastatic and nonmetastatic thyroid tumors. V lost 5 bases and J lost 6, with 17 bases in between. From germline, CDR1 is LNHDA and CDR2 SQIVND (reference sequence). The CDR3 has 15 residues. TCRdb re-processed the PCR reads through MiXCR. The sample contains approximately 32,000 clones, around 31% of which appear only once. The chain recombines TRBV19 with TRBJ2-1; D assignment may be TRBD1 or TRBD2 (5 bases each). The sequence came from a female donor with papillary thyroid cancer or a benign thyroid nodule (not recorded which). Some clones in this sample may be carry-over from other donors' samples. The source material was tumor tissue. CDR3 sequence reads: CASSPSSGPGNEQFF. The CDR3 DNA follows: TGTGCCAGTAGTCCGAGTTCGGGACCGGGCAATGAGCAGTTCTTC.